The rows below give T cell receptor beta chains drawn from one sample of a study of cytomegalovirus exposure and HLA in healthy donors. Sequencing was performed with immunoSEQ multiplex PCR; in TCRdb, only in-frame clones are kept and a portion is missing. The sample includes 150,000 to 200,000 clones, more than 75% of them seen just once. The sample was PBMCs. The receptors derive from a woman in her late teens or twenties in good health and CMV-seronegative. CDR3s include the opening cysteine and the closing phenylalanine or tryptophan. The D gene is left open where the match is weak. Clone size, where shown, is once, few, many, or a class for clones that have expanded.

size	V	length	D	J	CDR3	DNA
once	TRBV6-1	15	NA	TRBJ1-2	CASTLTEYRVDGYTF	TGTGCCAGCACCCTAACCGAGTACCGGGTGGATGGCTACACCTTC
NA	TRBV6-1	13	NA	TRBJ2-1	CASNLDSYNEQFF	TGTGCCAGCAACCTGGACAGTTACAATGAGCAGTTCTTC
NA	TRBV9	14	NA	TRBJ1-5	CASSADPGHQPQHF	TGTGCCAGCAGCGCCGATCCTGGCCATCAGCCCCAGCATTTT
NA	TRBV4-2	19	TRBD1	TRBJ2-6	CASSQDPGQGARGANVLTF	TGTGCCAGCAGCCAAGATCCTGGACAGGGGGCGCGGGGGGCCAACGTCCTGACTTTC
once	TRBV13	13	NA	TRBJ2-1	CASNRLTYNEQFF	TGTGCCAGCAACAGGTTGACCTACAATGAGCAGTTCTTC
few	TRBV5-1	13	NA	TRBJ1-2	CASSLAGGDGYTF	TGCGCCAGCAGCTTGGCGGGGGGCGATGGCTACACCTTC
NA	TRBV6-5	15	TRBD2	TRBJ2-5	CASSVSSGGSETQYF	TGTGCCAGCAGTGTGAGTAGCGGGGGGTCGGAGACCCAGTACTTC
NA	TRBV18	16	TRBD1	TRBJ1-2	CASSPVGQGRGYGYTF	TGTGCCAGCTCACCGGTCGGACAGGGAAGAGGCTATGGCTACACCTTC
NA	TRBV15	16	TRBD2	TRBJ2-1	CATSREGLAALNEQFF	TGTGCCACCAGCAGAGAGGGACTAGCGGCCCTCAATGAGCAGTTCTTC
NA	TRBV7-9	15	TRBD1	TRBJ1-1	CASSGQGLMNTEAFF	TGTGCCAGCAGCGGACAGGGATTAATGAACACTGAAGCTTTCTTT
NA	TRBV5-5	14	TRBD2	TRBJ2-1	CASSFGGFDNEQFF	TGTGCCAGCAGCTTCGGGGGGTTCGACAATGAGCAGTTCTTC
once	TRBV4-1	16	TRBD2	TRBJ2-7	CASSQRLAGVSYEQYF	TGCGCCAGCAGCCAACGACTAGCGGGAGTTTCCTACGAGCAGTACTTC
NA	TRBV29-1	11	NA	TRBJ1-2	CSVEVGGGYTF	TGCAGCGTTGAGGTGGGAGGCGGCTACACCTTC
NA	TRBV4-1	18	NA	TRBJ1-5	CASSHPSGAGTSNQPQHF	TGCGCCAGCAGCCACCCGAGTGGGGCAGGGACAAGCAATCAGCCCCAGCATTTT
NA	TRBV7-8	14	NA	TRBJ2-1	CASSPSSRVNEQFF	TGTGCCAGCAGCCCTAGTAGCAGGGTCAATGAGCAGTTCTTC
NA	TRBV7-9	16	TRBD1	TRBJ2-7	CSSSLDLPGQGYEQYF	TGTTCCAGCAGCTTAGACCTACCGGGACAGGGGTACGAGCAGTACTTC
NA	TRBV6-6	16	TRBD2	TRBJ2-3	CASSYSLAGVGDTQYF	TGTGCCAGCAGTTACTCGCTAGCGGGGGTTGGAGATACGCAGTATTTT
NA	TRBV4-2	14	NA	TRBJ2-7	CASSQDQGSYEQYF	TGTGCCAGCAGCCAAGATCAGGGTTCCTACGAGCAGTACTTC
NA	TRBV10-3	13	TRBD1	TRBJ1-5	CAIRDRADQPQHF	TGTGCCATCAGAGACAGGGCAGATCAGCCCCAGCATTTT
NA	TRBV19	13	NA	TRBJ2-3	CASSKTGSDTQYF	TGTGCCAGTAGTAAAACAGGGAGTGATACGCAGTATTTT
once	TRBV30	12	TRBD2	TRBJ2-7	CAWSLLAGREYF	TGTGCCTGGAGCCTCCTAGCGGGACGGGAGTACTTC
NA	TRBV28	16	TRBD1	TRBJ1-2	CASSPGTGGQVYGYTF	TGTGCCAGCAGTCCCGGGACAGGGGGCCAGGTGTATGGCTACACCTTC